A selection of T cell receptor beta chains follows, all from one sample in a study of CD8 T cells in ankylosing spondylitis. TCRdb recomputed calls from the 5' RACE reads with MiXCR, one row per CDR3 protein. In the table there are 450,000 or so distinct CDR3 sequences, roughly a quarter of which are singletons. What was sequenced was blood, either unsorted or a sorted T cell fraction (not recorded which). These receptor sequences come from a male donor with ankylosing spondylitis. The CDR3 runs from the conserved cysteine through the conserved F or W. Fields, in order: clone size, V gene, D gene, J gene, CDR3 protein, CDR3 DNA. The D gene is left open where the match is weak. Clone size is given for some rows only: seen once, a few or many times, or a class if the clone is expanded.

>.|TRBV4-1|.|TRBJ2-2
CASSDPQGFDGTGELFF
TGCGCCAGCAGCGACCCCCAGGGCTTCGACGGCACCGGGGAGCTGTTTTTT
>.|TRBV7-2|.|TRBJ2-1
CASSLAYEQFF
TGTGCCAGCAGCTTAGCGTATGAGCAGTTCTTC
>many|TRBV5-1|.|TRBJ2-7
CASSLDGGTYEQYF
TGCGCCAGCAGCTTGGATGGGGGAACCTACGAGCAGTACTTC
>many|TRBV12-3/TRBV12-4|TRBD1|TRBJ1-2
CASSNTGGGYTF
TGTGCCAGCAGCAACACAGGGGGTGGCTACACCTTC
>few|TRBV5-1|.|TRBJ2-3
CASSWFTDTQYF
TGCGCCAGCAGCTGGTTCACAGATACGCAGTATTTT
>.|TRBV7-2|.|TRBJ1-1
CASSFRGGEMTEAFF
TGTGCCAGCAGCTTTAGGGGGGGCGAGATGACTGAAGCTTTCTTT
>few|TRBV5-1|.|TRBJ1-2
CASRLDGAPFGYGYTF
TGCGCCAGCAGACTTGACGGAGCCCCTTTTGGGTATGGCTACACCTTC
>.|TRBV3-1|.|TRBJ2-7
CASSRSRDFLMYEQYF
TGTGCCAGCAGCCGTAGCCGGGACTTTCTGATGTACGAGCAGTACTTC
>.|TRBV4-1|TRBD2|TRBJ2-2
CASSHSGNGELFF
TGCGCCAGCAGCCATAGCGGGAACGGGGAGCTGTTTTTT
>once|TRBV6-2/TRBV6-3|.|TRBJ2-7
CASSPTNYEQYF
TGTGCCAGCAGCCCTACAAACTACGAGCAGTACTTC
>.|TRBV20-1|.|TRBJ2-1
CSASLWQNNEQFF
TGCAGTGCTAGCTTATGGCAAAACAATGAGCAGTTCTTC
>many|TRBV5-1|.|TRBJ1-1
CASSLTGWTEAFF
TGCGCCAGCAGCTTGACAGGGTGGACTGAAGCTTTCTTT
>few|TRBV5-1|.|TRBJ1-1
CASSPQHQNTEAFF
TGCGCCAGCAGCCCCCAACACCAAAACACTGAAGCTTTCTTT
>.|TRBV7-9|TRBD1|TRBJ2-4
CASSVPGQGFENIQYF
TGTGCCAGCAGCGTACCGGGACAGGGCTTCGAAAACATTCAGTACTTC
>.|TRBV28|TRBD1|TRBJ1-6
CASSPPDRGSNSPLHF
TGTGCCAGCAGTCCACCCGACAGGGGGAGTAATTCACCCCTCCACTTT
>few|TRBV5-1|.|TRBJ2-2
CASNFRPDSNTGELFF
TGCGCCAGCAATTTCCGCCCGGACAGCAACACCGGGGAGCTGTTTTTT
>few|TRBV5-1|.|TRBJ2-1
CASRLRGGDYNEQFF
TGCGCCAGCAGACTAAGGGGGGGGGACTACAATGAGCAGTTCTTC
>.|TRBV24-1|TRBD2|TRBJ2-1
CATSDSWGDSGRQGNEQFF
TGTGCCACCAGTGATTCGTGGGGGGATAGCGGGAGACAGGGCAATGAGCAGTTCTTC